The clone carrying this TCR beta chain was found a few times. Its target is unknown. This sample stems from a study of cytomegalovirus exposure and HLA in healthy donors. As for the study in general: Earlier work reported 100 million or so unique TCR beta sequences from 150 million to 200 million T cells.

CDR1 and CDR2 (germline): LNHDA, SQIVND (reference sequence). The V end was cut by 8 bases, the J end by 7 bases, with 26 bases between. The CDR3 contains 16 residues. The study's findings and limits: By a later analysis, the bulk of CMV-associated TCR beta chains appeared HLA-restricted.

13 Jbeta primers and 60 Vbeta primers were used for the PCR. This table comes from immunoSEQ multiplex PCR, and its TCRdb copy is limited to in-frame clones, with some not included. Among over 200,000 clones listed, 77% were seen once. Specimen: PBMCs. This TCR was recovered from a woman aged 60 to 75 in good health and CMV-seropositive. The rearrangement joins TRBV19 to TRBJ1-2; maybe TRBD1 (6 bases). This CDR3 is CASRIRDIRSVAGYTF. As DNA, the CDR3 is TGTGCCAGTCGAATCCGGGACATCCGGAGTGTGGCTGGCTACACCTTC.